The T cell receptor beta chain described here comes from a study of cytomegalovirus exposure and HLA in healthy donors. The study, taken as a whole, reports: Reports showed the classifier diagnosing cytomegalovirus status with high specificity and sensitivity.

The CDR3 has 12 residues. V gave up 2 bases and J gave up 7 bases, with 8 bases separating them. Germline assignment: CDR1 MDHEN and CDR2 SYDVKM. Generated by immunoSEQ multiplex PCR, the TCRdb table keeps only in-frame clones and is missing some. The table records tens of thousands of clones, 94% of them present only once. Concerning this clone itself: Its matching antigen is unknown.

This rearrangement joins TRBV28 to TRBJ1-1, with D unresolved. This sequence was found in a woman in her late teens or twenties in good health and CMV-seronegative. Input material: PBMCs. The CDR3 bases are TGTGCCAGCAGTTTACAATCAGGTGAAGCTTTCTTT. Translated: CASSLQSGEAFF. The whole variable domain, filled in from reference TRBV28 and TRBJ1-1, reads DVKVTQSSRYLVKRTGEKVFLECVQDMDHENMFWYRQDPGLGLRLIYFSYDVKMKEKGDIPEGYSVSREKKERFSLILESASTNQTSMYLCASSLQSGEAFFGQGTRLTVV.